This T cell receptor (beta chain) came from a study of regulatory T cells in long-lasting Graves disease. The study's findings and limits: Persistent Graves' patients showed a TCR diversity that was lower than that of newly diagnosed ones.

The time point was: newly diagnosed GD, antithyroid drugs for less than 3 months. PBMC RNA served as the TCR library source. Germline CDR1 and CDR2: MNHEY and SVGEGT. The CDR3 length is 15 residues. Unmatched junction bases numbered 9, after V lost 6 bases and J lost 2 bases. This clonotype showed up just a few times. The target antigen is unknown. TCR beta libraries were built with iRepertoire HTBI primers and Arm-PCR of CDR3 regions. TCRdb fed the multiplex PCR reads into MiXCR, producing one record per CDR3 protein. The profile shows about 520,000 distinct CDR3 sequences, around 12% of them singletons. A further study also used this sample, focusing on T cells in Graves' hyperthyroidism and ophthalmopathy. In that study: Exclusion criteria comprised uncontrolled infection, other autoimmune disease, pregnancy or lactation. Clinical symptoms, serum thyroxine and TRAb, thyroid ultrasound and orbital computed tomography together formed the diagnostic basis. Blood also carried most thyroid clonotypes expanded above 0.001.

The specimen was peripheral blood mononuclear cells (PBMCs), collected at new diagnosis, from a patient treated with antithyroid drugs. The chain uses TRBV6-2 or TRBV6-3 and TRBJ2-7, with TRBD1 matching over 8 bases. The TCR sequence derives from a woman aged 30 to 39 with Graves disease. CDR3 coding DNA: TGTGCCAGCAGCCCCCCGACAGGGGCCCCCTACGAGCAGTACTTC. Encoded protein: CASSPPTGAPYEQYF.